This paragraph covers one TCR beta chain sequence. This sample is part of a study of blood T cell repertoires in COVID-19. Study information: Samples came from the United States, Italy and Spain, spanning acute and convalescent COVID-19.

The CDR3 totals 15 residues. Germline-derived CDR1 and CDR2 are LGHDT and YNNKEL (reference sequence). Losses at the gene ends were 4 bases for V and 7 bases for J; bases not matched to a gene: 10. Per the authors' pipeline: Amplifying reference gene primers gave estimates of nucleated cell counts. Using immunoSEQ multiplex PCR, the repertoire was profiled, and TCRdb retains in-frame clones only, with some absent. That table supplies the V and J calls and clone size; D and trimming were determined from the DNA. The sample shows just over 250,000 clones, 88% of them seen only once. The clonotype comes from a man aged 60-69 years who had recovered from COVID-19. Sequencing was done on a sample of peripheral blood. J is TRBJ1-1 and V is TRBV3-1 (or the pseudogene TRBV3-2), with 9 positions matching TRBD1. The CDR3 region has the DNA TGTGCCAGCAGCCCCTTACCGGACAGGGGTGGTGAAGCTTTCTTT. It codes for CASSPLPDRGGEAFF.